This TCR beta chain originates from a study of technical replicates of blood from a few donors (dated by TCRdb to about 2017). A few counts support this clone. Its specific antigen is unknown. No qualities accompany the bases; no much larger clone lies one base away. The CDR3 contains 14 residues, cysteine and phenylalanine counted. Only the CDR3 DNA is retained, 42 bases long and in frame from the first base. From the germline V gene, CDR1 is MNHNS and CDR2 is SASEGT. The germline V and J ends show losses of 6 bases and 8 bases respectively, and no gene match explains 7 bases of the junction. The library was made by the immunoSEQ multiplex PCR assay. TCRdb carries this immuneACCESS record with in-frame sequences only. Its versions omit some clonotypes, under half of them owing to an unresolved V gene in the studies checked, with the rest unexplained. The sample has 9,500 to 15,000 clones on record, approximately 79% of them singletons. The ten largest account for more than 14% of the sample.

The source material was PBMCs. This TCR was sampled from a human donor in good health. The V and J segments used are TRBV6-1 and TRBJ1-4, and TRBD1 aligns with 9 junction nucleotides. The DNA sequence follows: TGTGCCAGCAGGAAACAGGGGGCGCAAGAAAAACTGTTTTTT. Its translation is CASRKQGAQEKLFF.